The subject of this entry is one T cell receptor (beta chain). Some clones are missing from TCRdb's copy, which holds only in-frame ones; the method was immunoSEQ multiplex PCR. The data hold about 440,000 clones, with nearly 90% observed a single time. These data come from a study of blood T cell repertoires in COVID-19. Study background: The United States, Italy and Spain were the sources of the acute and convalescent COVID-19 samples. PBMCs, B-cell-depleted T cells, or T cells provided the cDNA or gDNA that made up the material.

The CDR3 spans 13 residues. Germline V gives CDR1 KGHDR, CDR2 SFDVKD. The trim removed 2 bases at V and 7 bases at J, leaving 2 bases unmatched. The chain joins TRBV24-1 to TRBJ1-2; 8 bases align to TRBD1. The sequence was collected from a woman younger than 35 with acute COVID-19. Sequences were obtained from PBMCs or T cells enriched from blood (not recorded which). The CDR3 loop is CATSDSDRAGYTF. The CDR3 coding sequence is TGTGCCACCAGTGATTCGGACAGGGCTGGCTACACCTTC.